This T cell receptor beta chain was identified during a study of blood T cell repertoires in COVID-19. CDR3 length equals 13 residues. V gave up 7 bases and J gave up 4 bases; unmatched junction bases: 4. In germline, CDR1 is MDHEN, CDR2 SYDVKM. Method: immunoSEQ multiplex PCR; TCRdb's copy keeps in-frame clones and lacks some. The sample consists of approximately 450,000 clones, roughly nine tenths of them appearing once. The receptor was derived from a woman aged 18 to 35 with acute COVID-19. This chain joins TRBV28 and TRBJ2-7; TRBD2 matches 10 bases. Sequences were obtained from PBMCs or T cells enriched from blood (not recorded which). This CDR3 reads CASKGLAIYEQYF. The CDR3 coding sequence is TGTGCCAGCAAGGGACTAGCGATATACGAGCAGTACTTC.